Reported below is one T cell receptor (beta chain). The assay was immunoSEQ multiplex PCR, and TCRdb's table has in-frame clones only and misses some. The sample includes approximately 250,000 clones, 84% of them seen just once. These data belong to a study of blood T cell repertoires in COVID-19. Study-wide background: Donors in the United States, Italy and Spain gave samples during acute or convalescent COVID-19. Sources were T cells, B-cell-depleted T cells, or PBMCs; the material itself was cDNA or gDNA.

The source material was peripheral blood. This TCR was recovered from a human donor in a cohort sampled during active COVID-19.

Here the CDR3 reads CASSGEEFPGLAGDNEQFF. The DNA of the CDR3 is TGTGCCAGCAGTGGGGAAGAGTTCCCGGGACTAGCGGGGGACAATGAGCAGTTCTTC. The chain employs TRBV28 and TRBJ2-1; 14 bases align to TRBD2. The CDR3 consists of 19 residues. Germline assignment: CDR1 MDHEN and CDR2 SYDVKM. The V segment lost 5 bases and the J segment 5 bases; nucleotides outside the gene matches: 14. Drawing the rest from reference TRBV28 and TRBJ2-1, the complete variable domain is DVKVTQSSRYLVKRTGEKVFLECVQDMDHENMFWYRQDPGLGLRLIYFSYDVKMKEKGDIPEGYSVSREKKERFSLILESASTNQTSMYLCASSGEEFPGLAGDNEQFFGPGTRLTVL.